The source of this TCR beta chain is a study of cytomegalovirus exposure and HLA in healthy donors. Note on this clone: The antigen remains undetermined. Other DNA variants within this sample encode the same CDR3.

The ends lost 4 bases at V and 4 bases at J; junction bases unmatched: 6. This CDR3 spans 15 amino acids. Per the germline V gene, CDR1 is SQVTM and CDR2 is ANQGSEA. The PCR had 60 Vbeta and 13 Jbeta primers. Using immunoSEQ multiplex PCR, the repertoire was profiled, and TCRdb retains in-frame clones only, with some absent. This repertoire shows 85,000 to 100,000 clones, about 85% found once; its top ten account for about 1.2%. Study conclusions and caveats: Later work showed greater clonal expansion in HLA-associated TCR beta chains than in equally common others. Available immune exposure information covered CMV serostatus only. Previously analyzed data showed that most TCR beta V segments were productive at a frequency of about 87% or about 30%.

The sequenced material came from PBMCs. This rearrangement joins TRBV29-1 to TRBJ1-5; TRBD1 agrees at 11 bases. The receptor was isolated from a girl aged 2-15 years in good health and CMV-seropositive. The CDR3 is CSVGGGTGGNQPQHF. The CDR3, as DNA: TGCAGCGTTGGAGGAGGGACAGGGGGAAATCAGCCCCAGCATTTT.